This T cell receptor (beta chain) was retrieved from a study of OX40 agonist ivuxolimab in advanced cancers. Study summary: Prior checkpoint blockade (anti-PD-1, anti-PD-L1 or anti-CTLA-4) was permitted; 40% had it. Of the patients, three showed partial responses, one with hepatocellular carcinoma and two with cutaneous melanoma. Study observations and caveats: Antigen specificity was not determined for the expanded peripheral T cells.

The germline V gene encodes CDR1 MDHEN and CDR2 SYDVKM. The CDR3 loop spans 16 amino acids. V was trimmed by 4 bases and J by 5 bases, leaving 18 bases between them. On this clone itself: What it binds is not known.

If patients had autoimmune disease history or systemic immunosuppression, they were excluded. Profiled with immunoSEQ multiplex PCR; TCRdb holds only in-frame clones, not every one. The table shows about 62,000 clones, with about 85% occurring only once. This chain links TRBV28 with TRBJ2-1, with D possibly being TRBD2 (5 bases). The TCR sequence derives from an adult with an advanced solid tumor such as melanoma, head and neck, liver or kidney cancer. The sequencing here drew on CD4+ or CD8+ T cells sorted from blood, taken in a trial of the OX40 agonist ivuxolimab. CDR3 nucleotide sequence: TGTGCCAGCAGTTCCGACTGGCGGGCGACACACAATGAGCAGTTCTTC. It encodes CASSSDWRATHNEQFF.